Listed below are T cell receptor beta chains from one sample, sequenced in a study of blood T cell repertoires in COVID-19. Profiling relied on immunoSEQ multiplex PCR, and the TCRdb table lists in-frame clones only, not all of them. This table holds over 40,000 clones, over 75% found once. Source material: peripheral blood. The receptors shown here come from a man aged 65-85 years with acute or convalescent COVID-19. CDR3s include the opening cysteine and the closing phenylalanine or tryptophan. The order of the fields is clone size, D gene, V gene, J gene, CDR3 protein, CDR3 DNA. A D gene is named only where the DNA matches it firmly. Only some rows state a clone size, as once, few, many or a class for expanded clones.

few	TRBD1	TRBV6-5	TRBJ1-2	CASRSNRGGGYTF	TGTGCCAGCAGATCGAACAGGGGTGGTGGCTACACCTTC
-	TRBD2	TRBV9	TRBJ2-7	CASSVGAGAYYEQYF	TGTGCCAGCAGCGTCGGAGCGGGAGCATACTACGAGCAGTACTTC
-	-	TRBV19	TRBJ1-6	CASNPRGGYSPLHF	TGTGCCAGCAACCCTCGGGGAGGGTATTCACCCCTCCACTTT
-	-	TRBV7-9	TRBJ2-7	CASSLAYSYEQYF	TGTGCCAGCAGCTTAGCCTACTCCTACGAGCAGTACTTC
-	TRBD1	TRBV30	TRBJ1-2	CACQGQGRTF	TGTGCCTGCCAAGGACAGGGACGCACCTTC
-	TRBD1	TRBV6-5	TRBJ1-2	CASSRQGADNYGYTF	TGTGCCAGCAGCCGACAGGGGGCGGATAACTATGGCTACACCTTC
-	-	TRBV28	TRBJ1-6	CASTPSAGRSPLHF	TGTGCCAGCACCCCCTCGGCAGGTAGATCACCCCTCCACTTT
-	-	TRBV12-3/TRBV12-4	TRBJ1-5	CASCTAEGQPQHF	TGTGCCAGCTGCACCGCAGAGGGTCAGCCCCAGCATTTT
-	TRBD1	TRBV2	TRBJ1-6	CASSDSTGEDNSPLHF	TGTGCCAGCAGTGATTCGACAGGGGAGGATAATTCACCCCTCCACTTT
once	-	TRBV9	TRBJ2-5	CASSVRGGPETQYF	TGTGCCAGCAGCGTTAGGGGGGGCCCGGAGACCCAGTACTTC
-	TRBD1	TRBV6-1	TRBJ1-4	CASSEQQGGEKLFF	TGTGCCAGCAGTGAACAACAGGGGGGGGAAAAACTGTTTTTT
-	TRBD2	TRBV28	TRBJ2-3	CASSLDRGGGTDTQYF	TGTGCCAGCAGCCTAGATCGGGGGGGAGGGACAGATACGCAGTATTTT
-	-	TRBV25-1	TRBJ1-2	CASSDRFYGYTF	TGTGCCAGCAGTGATCGTTTTTATGGCTACACCTTC
-	-	TRBV6-2/TRBV6-3	TRBJ2-1	CASSYLGGEYNEQFF	TGTGCCAGCAGTTATTTAGGGGGGGAATACAATGAGCAGTTCTTC
-	-	TRBV12-1	TRBJ2-1	CASSFVSGDSYNEQFF	TGTGCCAGCAGCTTTGTCTCGGGGGATTCATACAATGAGCAGTTCTTC
-	TRBD2	TRBV12-3/TRBV12-4	TRBJ2-3	CAISWGGETQYF	TGTGCCATCAGCTGGGGGGGGGAAACGCAGTATTTT
-	-	TRBV28	TRBJ1-6	CASKTGSYNSPLHF	TGTGCCAGCAAAACAGGCTCCTATAATTCACCCCTCCACTTT
-	-	TRBV6-5	TRBJ1-1	CASSYRQMVNTEAFF	TGTGCCAGCAGTTACCGACAGATGGTGAACACTGAAGCTTTCTTT
-	TRBD1	TRBV28	TRBJ1-5	CASSLGGQSNQPQHF	TGTGCCAGCAGTTTAGGGGGACAGAGCAATCAGCCCCAGCATTTT
-	TRBD1	TRBV7-2	TRBJ2-7	CASSSPGTGASYEQYF	TGTGCCAGCAGCTCACCCGGGACAGGGGCTTCCTACGAGCAGTACTTC
once	TRBD1	TRBV7-9	TRBJ1-3	CASSRGTGTRNTIYF	TGTGCCAGCAGCAGAGGGACAGGGACGCGAAACACCATATATTTT
-	TRBD1	TRBV2	TRBJ1-2	CASRGDRVNYGYTF	TGTGCCAGCAGGGGAGACAGGGTCAACTATGGCTACACCTTC
-	-	TRBV7-9	TRBJ2-1	CASSSVEFSYNEQFF	TGTGCCAGCAGCTCTGTGGAGTTCTCCTACAATGAGCAGTTCTTC
-	-	TRBV11-2	TRBJ1-4	CASSLLWQAEKLFF	TGTGCCAGCAGCTTATTGTGGCAGGCTGAAAAACTGTTTTTT
-	TRBD1	TRBV5-1	TRBJ2-3	CASSPVSTGPDTQYF	TGCGCCAGCAGCCCAGTCTCGACAGGGCCAGATACGCAGTATTTT
-	-	TRBV4-2	TRBJ1-1	CASSQDVAYIMNTEAFF	TGTGCCAGCAGCCAAGATGTCGCGTATATTATGAACACTGAAGCTTTCTTT
few	TRBD2	TRBV7-7	TRBJ2-2	CASSKWTSGGPNTGELFF	TGTGCCAGCAGCAAATGGACTAGCGGGGGGCCCAACACCGGGGAGCTGTTTTTT
-	TRBD1	TRBV6-5	TRBJ1-6	CASRTGGWSPLHF	TGTGCCAGCAGAACAGGGGGCTGGTCACCCCTCCACTTT
-	-	TRBV6-5	TRBJ2-7	CASSDRPYEQYF	TGTGCCAGCAGCGACAGACCCTACGAGCAGTACTTC
few	-	TRBV7-9	TRBJ1-6	CASSYGGQRSPLHF	TGTGCCAGCAGCTACGGGGGGCAACGTTCACCCCTCCACTTT
-	-	TRBV7-3	TRBJ2-3	CASSLPGSQGDTQYF	TGTGCCAGCAGCTTACCCGGGAGTCAGGGAGATACGCAGTATTTT
-	TRBD2	TRBV6-5	TRBJ2-3	CASSYSIAGGRDTQYF	TGTGCCAGCAGTTACTCGATAGCGGGGGGGCGAGATACGCAGTATTTT
-	TRBD1	TRBV7-8	TRBJ1-6	CASSPGQGYNSPLHF	TGTGCCAGCAGCCCGGGACAGGGCTATAATTCACCCCTCCACTTT
-	TRBD1	TRBV2	TRBJ1-4	CASSPRQGSGKLFF	TGTGCCAGTTCCCCGAGACAGGGGTCCGGAAAACTGTTTTTT
-	TRBD2	TRBV27	TRBJ2-2	CASSLFFPTSGGTNTGELFF	TGTGCCAGCAGTTTATTCTTTCCGACTAGCGGGGGAACGAACACCGGGGAGCTGTTTTTT
-	-	TRBV6-5	TRBJ1-5	CASSPGPNQPQHF	TGTGCCAGCAGTCCGGGTCCTAATCAGCCCCAGCATTTT
-	-	TRBV5-4	TRBJ1-1	CASSQGTNTEAFF	TGTGCCAGCAGCCAGGGGACGAACACTGAAGCTTTCTTT
-	-	TRBV30	TRBJ1-4	CAWGLGGVNEKLFF	TGTGCCTGGGGCCTGGGGGGGGTTAATGAAAAACTGTTTTTT
-	TRBD1	TRBV18	TRBJ2-4	CASSPGQTTHRNIQYF	TGTGCCAGCTCACCGGGACAGACAACCCATAGAAACATTCAGTACTTC
-	-	TRBV4-3	TRBJ2-1	CASSQDYRVGVNEQFF	TGCGCCAGCAGCCAAGATTACAGGGTAGGGGTGAATGAGCAGTTCTTC
once	TRBD2	TRBV28	TRBJ2-5	CASKTGGVQETQYF	TGTGCCAGCAAAACGGGGGGGGTCCAAGAGACCCAGTACTTC
-	TRBD1	TRBV28	TRBJ2-2	CASTTPGTGLTGELFF	TGTGCCAGCACCACCCCCGGGACAGGGTTAACCGGGGAGCTGTTTTTT
-	-	TRBV7-2	TRBJ2-7	CASSPRDLTYEQYF	TGTGCCAGCAGCCCCCGGGACTTAACCTACGAGCAGTACTTC
-	-	TRBV24-1	TRBJ2-3	CATSARSTSTDTQYF	TGTGCCACCAGTGCCAGGTCTACTAGCACAGATACGCAGTATTTT